The subject of this entry is one TCR beta chain. Antigen unknown. In germline, CDR1 is MNHEY, CDR2 SVGAGI. V was trimmed by 0 bases and J by 8 bases, leaving 13 bases between them. CDR3 length: 14 residues. The record originates from a study of T cell responses to AZD1222 COVID-19 vaccine. Study outcomes and limitations: Mostly white British, mostly female donors; authors suggested clonal diversity may be underestimated.

Sequencing used immunoSEQ multiplex PCR; TCRdb keeps in-frame clones, though not all of them. The table records 57,000 or so clones, 60% to 85% of them present only once. Pooled samples include second doses given at about 4 or 12 weeks. The clonotype comes from an adult who received the AZD1222 COVID-19 vaccine. The chain employs TRBV6-5 and TRBJ1-1; tentative D call: TRBD1 (5 bases). The source material was peripheral blood, sampled 28 days after the second AZD1222 dose. The CDR3: CASSYSGGFGEAFF. The CDR3 DNA sequence: TGTGCCAGCAGTTACTCGGGGGGGTTCGGGGAAGCTTTCTTT.